A single sample is the source of the 17 T cell receptor beta chains below, sequenced in a study of cytomegalovirus exposure and HLA in healthy donors. Both 60 Vbeta primers and 13 Jbeta primers went into the PCR. Sequenced by immunoSEQ multiplex PCR; TCRdb stores in-frame clones only, minus some. Of 55,000 to 80,000 clones in the sample, approximately 71% were seen once. The specimen was PBMCs. The receptor source for this set is a man in his forties or fifties in good health and CMV-seropositive.

This clone has only one observation. The rearrangement links TRBV27 to TRBJ1-1, with TRBD1 matching over 7 bases. Germline loops: CDR1 MNHEY, CDR2 SMNVEV (reference sequence). With 6 bases clipped from V and 4 bases from J, the junction kept 5 bases outside the gene matches. The CDR3 runs 13 residues. DNA for the CDR3: TGTGCCAGCAGCCCGGGGACAGTCACTGAAGCTTTCTTT. Protein sequence: CASSPGTVTEAFF.

This sequence joins TRBV25-1 and TRBJ2-5; D remains unclear. This CDR3 has 16 residues. Trimming cost V 1 base and J 1 base, with 13 bases left between them. Germline V gene lookup returns CDR1 MGHDK and CDR2 SYGVNS. As DNA, the CDR3 is TGTGCCAGCAGTGAATCAAGAACCGGGTCCCAAGAGACCCAGTACTTC. Translating gives CASSESRTGSQETQYF.

This rearrangement joins TRBV4-1 to TRBJ2-3; TRBD1 matches 9 bases. CDR3 length: 16 amino acids. The germline CDR1 and CDR2 sequences are MGHRA and YSYEKL. V lost 10 bases, J lost 4 bases, and 15 bases stayed unmatched. The CDR3 loop is CATQRGQGSRADTQYF. CDR3 nucleotide sequence: TGCGCCACTCAACGAGGACAGGGGAGTAGGGCAGATACGCAGTATTTT.

V is TRBV15 and J is TRBJ1-1; 7 bases map to TRBD1. V lost 0 bases, J lost 10 bases, and 5 bases stayed unmatched. Germline CDR1 LNHNV, CDR2 YYDKDF (reference sequence). This CDR3 is 13 amino acids long. The CDR3 region has the DNA TGTGCCACCAGCAGAGAACAGGGGAAGGTAGCTTTCTTT. Translating it yields CATSREQGKVAFF.

The rearrangement links TRBV6-1 to TRBJ2-1, with D maybe TRBD1 (6 bases). Per germline, CDR1 MNHNS and CDR2 SASEGT. The CDR3 contains 16 residues. V lost 3 bases and J lost 4, with 16 bases in between. CDR3 sequence reads: CASSEVVRGSYNEQFF. CDR3 DNA: TGTGCCAGCAGTGAGGTGGTCAGGGGATCTTACAATGAGCAGTTCTTC.

The genes are TRBV5-1 and TRBJ1-1; D may be TRBD1 (5 bases). The CDR3 contains 14 residues. Looked up from germline, CDR1 is SGHRS and CDR2 is YFSETQ. V was pared by 0 bases and J by 0 bases, with 6 bases between. CDR3 sequence reads: CASSLGQMNTEAFF. In nucleotides, the CDR3 is TGCGCCAGCAGCTTGGGACAGATGAACACTGAAGCTTTCTTT.

This clone was counted between two and nine times. The chain has TRBV6-5 and TRBJ2-7; D is unresolved. Trimming cost V 6 bases and J 7 bases, with 10 bases left between them. This CDR3 is 11 amino acids long. Germline assignment: CDR1 MNHEY and CDR2 SVGAGI. The CDR3 bases are TGTGCCAGCAGCAACGTAGAGGAGCAGTACTTC. Amino acid sequence: CASSNVEEQYF.

A remark on this clone: A far bigger clonotype differs at one base, so this is likely a read error. V usage is TRBV6-4 and J usage is TRBJ2-1; TRBD2 matches 12 bases. The CDR3 sequence is 15 residues long. Germline-derived CDR1 and CDR2 are MRHNA and SNTAGT. CDR3 in DNA: TGTGCCAGCAGTGACTCGACTAGCGGGGGCAATGACCAGTTCTTC. Translating gives CASSDSTSGGNDQFF.

The V and J genes are TRBV6-6 and TRBJ2-7, with D possibly being TRBD1 (5 bases). Deletions cut 5 bases from V and 2 bases from J, with 13 bases between. Germline V gene sequence: CDR1 MNHNY, CDR2 SVGAGI (reference sequence). The CDR3 covers 14 residues. The CDR3, as DNA: TGTGCCAGCAGTACCGACAGATTTACCTACGAGCAGTACTTC. Its translation is CASSTDRFTYEQYF.

This chain uses TRBV2 with TRBJ1-2; TRBD1 aligns across 9 bases. V dropped 5 bases and J dropped 3; count of bases not matched to a gene: 4. Germline V gives CDR1 SNHLY, CDR2 FYNNEI. There are 14 residues in the CDR3. The CDR3 here is CASSRQGGDYGYTF. CDR3 nucleotide sequence: TGTGCCAGCAGTCGACAGGGGGGGGACTATGGCTACACCTTC.

This clone was seen a few times. V is TRBV2 and J is TRBJ2-5; D possibly corresponds to TRBD1 (5 bases). This CDR3 contains 13 residues. Trimming stripped 4 bases from V and 5 bases from J, with 11 bases between. CDR1 is SNHLY and CDR2 is FYNNEI in the germline V gene. The CDR3 region is CASSVVGRETQYF. CDR3 bases: TGTGCCAGCAGTGTCGTGGGGCGGGAGACCCAGTACTTC.

The chain has TRBV4-1 and TRBJ2-5, with 14 nucleotides matching TRBD2. V trimming: 1 base; J trimming: 0 bases; junction bases outside the gene matches: 7. The CDR3 totals 19 residues. Germline-derived CDR1 and CDR2 are MGHRA and YSYEKL. This chain's CDR3 is CASSQGGLAGAVYQETQYF. CDR3 sequence (DNA): TGCGCCAGCAGCCAAGGGGGACTAGCGGGAGCCGTGTACCAAGAGACCCAGTACTTC.

As to this clone: A read error may produce the germline difference seen at one junction end. Other nucleotide sequences from this sample produce the same CDR3. J is TRBJ1-1 and V is TRBV27, with a tentative D call TRBD1 (5 bases). The CDR3 sequence is 15 residues long. Germline CDR1 reads MNHEY; CDR2 reads SMNVEV (reference sequence). CDR3 in DNA: TGTGCCAGCAGCCTATCCGGAGGGGCGTACACTGAAGCCTTCTTT. Its protein is CASSLSGGAYTEAFF.

The chain employs TRBV18 and TRBJ2-4; D unresolved. The CDR3 is 12 residues long. Germline assignment: CDR1 KGHSH and CDR2 LQKENI. Trimming took off 6 bases at V and 4 bases at J, with 7 bases between the two ends. The CDR3 coding sequence is TGTGCCAGCTCTTTTGCGAAAAACATTCAGTACTTC. As protein: CASSFAKNIQYF. Full variable domain (missing parts from reference TRBV18 and TRBJ2-4): NAGVMQNPRHLVRRRGQEARLRCSPMKGHSHVYWYRQLPEEGLKFMVYLQKENIIDESGMPKERFSAEFPKEGPSILRIQQVVRGDSAAYFCASSFAKNIQYFGAGTRLSVL.

This clone has only a few counts. J is TRBJ1-4 and V is TRBV2; 8 bases align to TRBD1. Losses at the gene ends were 5 bases for V and 5 bases for J; bases not matched to a gene: 4. The germline gives CDR1 SNHLY, CDR2 FYNNEI. The CDR3 has 14 amino acids. The CDR3 spells CASSPDRVNEKLFF. CDR3 coding DNA: TGTGCCAGCAGTCCGGACAGGGTAAATGAAAAACTGTTTTTT.

The chain is built from TRBV9 and TRBJ2-3, with TRBD1 as a possible D gene (5 bases). V lost 0 bases, J lost 0 bases, and 11 bases lay in between. Germline CDR1 and CDR2: SGDLS and YYNGEE. The CDR3 totals 16 residues. The CDR3 DNA is TGTGCCAGCAGCGTAGGGGGCAAGAGTAGCACAGATACGCAGTATTTT. It specifies CASSVGGKSSTDTQYF. Looking up the rest from reference TRBV9 and TRBJ2-3 gives the full variable domain: DSGVTQTPKHLITATGQRVTLRCSPRSGDLSVYWYQQSLDQGLQFLIQYYNGEERAKGNILERFSAQQFPDLHSELNLSSLELGDSALYFCASSVGGKSSTDTQYFGPGTRLTVL.

This clone was found a few times. The J gene is TRBJ2-2, the V gene TRBV5-1; 7 positions match TRBD2. The CDR3 loop spans 15 amino acids. Trimming at V came to 0 bases and at J to 3 bases, leaving 2 bases not matched to a gene. The V gene's germline CDR1 is SGHRS and CDR2 YFSETQ. The CDR3 nucleotides read TGCGCCAGCAGCTTGGGACTAGCAGACACCGGGGAGCTGTTTTTT. As protein: CASSLGLADTGELFF.